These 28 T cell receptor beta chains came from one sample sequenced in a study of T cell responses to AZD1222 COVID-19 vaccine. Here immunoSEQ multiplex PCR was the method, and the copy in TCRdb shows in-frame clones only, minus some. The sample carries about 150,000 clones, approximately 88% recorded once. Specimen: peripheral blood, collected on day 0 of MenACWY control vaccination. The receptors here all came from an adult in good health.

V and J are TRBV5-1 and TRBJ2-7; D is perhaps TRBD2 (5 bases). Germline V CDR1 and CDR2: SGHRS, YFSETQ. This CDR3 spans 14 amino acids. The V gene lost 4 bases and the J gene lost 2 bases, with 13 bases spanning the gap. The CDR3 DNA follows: TGCGCCAGCAGCCCCTACCCGGGAACCTACGAGCAGTACTTC. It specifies CASSPYPGTYEQYF.

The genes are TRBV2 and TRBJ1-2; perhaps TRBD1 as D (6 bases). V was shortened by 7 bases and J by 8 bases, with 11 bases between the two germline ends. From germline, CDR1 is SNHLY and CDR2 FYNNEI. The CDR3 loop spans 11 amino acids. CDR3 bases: TGTGCCAGCAACGTACAGGGCGGCTACACCTTC. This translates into CASNVQGGYTF. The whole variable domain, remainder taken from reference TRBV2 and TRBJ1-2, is EPEVTQTPSHQVTQMGQEVILRCVPISNHLYFYWYRQILGQKVEFLVSFYNNEISEKSEIFDDQFSVERPDGSNFTLKIRSTKLEDSAMYFCASNVQGGYTFGSGTRLTVV.

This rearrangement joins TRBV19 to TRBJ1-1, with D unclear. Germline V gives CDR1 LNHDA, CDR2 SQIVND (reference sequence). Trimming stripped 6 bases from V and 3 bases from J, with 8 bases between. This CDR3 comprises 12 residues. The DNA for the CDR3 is TGTGCCAGTAGCCCCCAGGACACTGAAGCTTTCTTT. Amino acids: CASSPQDTEAFF.

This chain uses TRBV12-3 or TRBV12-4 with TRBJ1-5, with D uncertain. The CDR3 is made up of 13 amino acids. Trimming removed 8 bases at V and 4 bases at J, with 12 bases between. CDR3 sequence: CASQEGPNQPQHF. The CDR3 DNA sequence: TGTGCCAGCCAAGAGGGCCCTAATCAGCCCCAGCATTTT.

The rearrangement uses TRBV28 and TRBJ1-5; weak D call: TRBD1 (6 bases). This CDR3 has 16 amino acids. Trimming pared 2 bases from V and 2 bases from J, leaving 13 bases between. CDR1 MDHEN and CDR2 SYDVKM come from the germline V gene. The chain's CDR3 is CASSLRRGYGNQPQHF. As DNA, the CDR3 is TGTGCCAGCAGTTTACGGAGGGGGTATGGCAATCAGCCCCAGCATTTT.

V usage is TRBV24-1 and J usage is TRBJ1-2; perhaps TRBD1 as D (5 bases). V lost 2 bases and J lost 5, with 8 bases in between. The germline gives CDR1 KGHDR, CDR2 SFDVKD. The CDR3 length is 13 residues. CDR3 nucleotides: TGTGCCACCAGTGATTCCCGACAGTATGGCTACACCTTC. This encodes CATSDSRQYGYTF.

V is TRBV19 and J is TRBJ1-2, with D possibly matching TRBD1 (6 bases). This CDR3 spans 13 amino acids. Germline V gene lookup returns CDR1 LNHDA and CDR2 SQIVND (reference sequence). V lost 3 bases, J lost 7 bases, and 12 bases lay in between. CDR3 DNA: TGTGCCAGTAGTATGGGGGCAATCTCTGGCTACACCTTC. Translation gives CASSMGAISGYTF.

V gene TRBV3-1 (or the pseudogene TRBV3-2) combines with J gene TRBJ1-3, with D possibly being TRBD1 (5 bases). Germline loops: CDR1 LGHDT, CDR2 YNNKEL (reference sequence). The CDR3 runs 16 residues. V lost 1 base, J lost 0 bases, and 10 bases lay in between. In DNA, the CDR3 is TGTGCCAGCAGCCAAGTTGACAGCCTCTCTGGAAACACCATATATTTT. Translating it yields CASSQVDSLSGNTIYF.

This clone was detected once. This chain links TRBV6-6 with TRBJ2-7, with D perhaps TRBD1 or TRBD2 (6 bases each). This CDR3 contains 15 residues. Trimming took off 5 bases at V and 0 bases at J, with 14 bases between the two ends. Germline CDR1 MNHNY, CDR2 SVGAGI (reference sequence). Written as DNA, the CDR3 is TGTGCCAGCAGTGAGGGGGGAAGTGGCTCCTACGAGCAGTACTTC. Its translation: CASSEGGSGSYEQYF.

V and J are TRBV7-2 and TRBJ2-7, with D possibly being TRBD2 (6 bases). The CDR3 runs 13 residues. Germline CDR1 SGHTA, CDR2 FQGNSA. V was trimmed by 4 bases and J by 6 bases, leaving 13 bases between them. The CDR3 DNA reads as TGTGCCAGCAGCTCCGTGCGGGATGGCGAGCAGTACTTC. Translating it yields CASSSVRDGEQYF.

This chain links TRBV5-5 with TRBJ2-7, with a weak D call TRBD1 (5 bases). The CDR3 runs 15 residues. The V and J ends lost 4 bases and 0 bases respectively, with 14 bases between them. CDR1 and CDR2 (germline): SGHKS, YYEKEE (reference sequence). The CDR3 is CASSVGAGSSYEQYF. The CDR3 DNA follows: TGTGCCAGCAGCGTTGGGGCTGGTAGCTCCTACGAGCAGTACTTC.

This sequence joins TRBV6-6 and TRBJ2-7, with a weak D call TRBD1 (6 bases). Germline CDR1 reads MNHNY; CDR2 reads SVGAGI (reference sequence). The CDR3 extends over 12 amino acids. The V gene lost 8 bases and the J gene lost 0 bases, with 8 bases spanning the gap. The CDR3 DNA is TGTGCCAGCGGACAGAACTCCTACGAGCAGTACTTC. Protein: CASGQNSYEQYF.

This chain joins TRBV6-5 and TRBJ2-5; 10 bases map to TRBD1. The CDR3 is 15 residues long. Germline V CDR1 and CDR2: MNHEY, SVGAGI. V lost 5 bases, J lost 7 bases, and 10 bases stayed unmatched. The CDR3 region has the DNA TGTGCCAGCAGTCGGCGACAGGGGGCGGGTGGGACCCAGTACTTC. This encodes CASSRRQGAGGTQYF.

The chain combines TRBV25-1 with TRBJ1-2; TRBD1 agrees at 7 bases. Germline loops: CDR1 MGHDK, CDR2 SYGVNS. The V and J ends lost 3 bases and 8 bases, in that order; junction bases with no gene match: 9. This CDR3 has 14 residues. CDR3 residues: CASSEAGGQRGYTF. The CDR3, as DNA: TGTGCCAGCAGTGAGGCAGGGGGTCAACGGGGCTACACCTTC.

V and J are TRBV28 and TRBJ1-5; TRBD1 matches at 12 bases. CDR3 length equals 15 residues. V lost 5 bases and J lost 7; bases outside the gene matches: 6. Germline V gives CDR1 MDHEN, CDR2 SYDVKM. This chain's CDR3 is CASSTPGTGGQPQHF. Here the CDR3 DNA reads TGTGCCAGCAGTACTCCCGGGACAGGGGGCCAGCCCCAGCATTTT.

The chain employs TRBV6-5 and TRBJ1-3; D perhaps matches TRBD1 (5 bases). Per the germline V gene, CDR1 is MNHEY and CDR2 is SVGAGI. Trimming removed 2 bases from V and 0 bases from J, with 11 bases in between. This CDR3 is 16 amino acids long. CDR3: CASSYAQGYSGNTIYF. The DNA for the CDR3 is TGTGCCAGCAGTTACGCCCAGGGATACTCTGGAAACACCATATATTTT.

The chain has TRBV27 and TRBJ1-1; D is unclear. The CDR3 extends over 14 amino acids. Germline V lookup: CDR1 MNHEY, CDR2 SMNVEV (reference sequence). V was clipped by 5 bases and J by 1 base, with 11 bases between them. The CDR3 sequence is CASSGRTQNTEAFF. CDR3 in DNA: TGTGCCAGCAGTGGGAGGACGCAGAACACTGAAGCTTTCTTT.

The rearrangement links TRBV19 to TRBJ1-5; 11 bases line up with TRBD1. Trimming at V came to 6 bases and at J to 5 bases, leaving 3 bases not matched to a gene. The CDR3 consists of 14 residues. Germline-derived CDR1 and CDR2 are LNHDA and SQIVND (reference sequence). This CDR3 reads CASRDRGPDQPQHF. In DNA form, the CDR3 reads TGTGCCAGTAGGGACAGGGGGCCGGATCAGCCCCAGCATTTT. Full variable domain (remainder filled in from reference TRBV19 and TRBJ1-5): DGGITQSPKYLFRKEGQNVTLSCEQNLNHDAMYWYRQDPGQGLRLIYYSQIVNDFQKGDIAEGYSVSREKKESFPLTVTSAQKNPTAFYLCASRDRGPDQPQHFGDGTRLSIL.

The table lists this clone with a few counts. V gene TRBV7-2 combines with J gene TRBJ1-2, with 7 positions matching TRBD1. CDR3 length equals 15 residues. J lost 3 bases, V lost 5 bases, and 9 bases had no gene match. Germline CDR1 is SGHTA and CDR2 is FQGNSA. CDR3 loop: CASSTGGGAYYGYTF. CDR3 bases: TGTGCCAGCAGCACCGGAGGGGGCGCTTACTATGGCTACACCTTC.

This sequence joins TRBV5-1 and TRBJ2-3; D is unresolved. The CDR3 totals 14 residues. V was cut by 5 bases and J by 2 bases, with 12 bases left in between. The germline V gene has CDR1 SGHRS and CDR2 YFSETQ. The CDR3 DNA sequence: TGCGCCAGCAGTTCTCGCATCGACACAGATACGCAGTATTTT. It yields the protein CASSSRIDTDTQYF.

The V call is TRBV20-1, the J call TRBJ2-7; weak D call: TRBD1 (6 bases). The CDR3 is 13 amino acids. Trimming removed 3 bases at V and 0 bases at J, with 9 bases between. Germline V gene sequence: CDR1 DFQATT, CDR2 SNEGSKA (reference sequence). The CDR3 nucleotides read TGCAGTGCTAGTTCAGGGGACTCCTACGAGCAGTACTTC. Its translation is CSASSGDSYEQYF.

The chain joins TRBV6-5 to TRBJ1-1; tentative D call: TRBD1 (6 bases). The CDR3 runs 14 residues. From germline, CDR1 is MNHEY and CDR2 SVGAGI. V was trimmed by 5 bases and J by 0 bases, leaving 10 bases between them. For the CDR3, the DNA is TGTGCCAGCAGTCAGGGGACGGTGAACACTGAAGCTTTCTTT. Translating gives CASSQGTVNTEAFF.

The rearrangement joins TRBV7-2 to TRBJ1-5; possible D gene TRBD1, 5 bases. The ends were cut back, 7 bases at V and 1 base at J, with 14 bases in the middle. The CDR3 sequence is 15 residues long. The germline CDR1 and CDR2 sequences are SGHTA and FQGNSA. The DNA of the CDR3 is TGTGCCAGCACCTCGGGAGGGACGAGCAATCAGCCCCAGCATTTT. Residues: CASTSGGTSNQPQHF.

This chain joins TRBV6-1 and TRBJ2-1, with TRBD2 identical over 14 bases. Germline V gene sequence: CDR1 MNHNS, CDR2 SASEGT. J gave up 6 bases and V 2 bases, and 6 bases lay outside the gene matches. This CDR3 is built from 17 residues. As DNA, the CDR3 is TGTGCCAGCAGTGAAAACGGACTAGCGGGAGGTGGCAATGAGCAGTTCTTC. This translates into CASSENGLAGGGNEQFF.

CDR3 coding DNA: TGTGCCAGCAGCTTGGGACTAGCGGGAGTTGCGCAGTTCTTC. This translates into CASSLGLAGVAQFF. The rearrangement uses TRBV11-2 and TRBJ2-1; 14 nucleotides agree with TRBD2. Germline lookup yields CDR1 SGHAT and CDR2 FQNNGV. This CDR3 is 14 amino acids long. The V segment lost 3 bases and the J segment 12 bases; nucleotides outside the gene matches: 4.

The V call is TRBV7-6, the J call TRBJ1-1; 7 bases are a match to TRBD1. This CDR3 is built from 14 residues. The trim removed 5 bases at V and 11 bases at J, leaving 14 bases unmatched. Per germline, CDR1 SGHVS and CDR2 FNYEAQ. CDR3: CASSPLRDSDQAFF. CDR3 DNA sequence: TGTGCCAGCAGCCCCCTCCGGGACAGCGATCAGGCTTTCTTT.

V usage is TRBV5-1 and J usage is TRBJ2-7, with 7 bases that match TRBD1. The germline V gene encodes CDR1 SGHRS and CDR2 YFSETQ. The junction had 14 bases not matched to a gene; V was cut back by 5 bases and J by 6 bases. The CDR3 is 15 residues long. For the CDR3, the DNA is TGCGCCAGCAGATCCGGGACAACTAAGGGGGCCGAGCAGTACTTC. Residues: CASRSGTTKGAEQYF.

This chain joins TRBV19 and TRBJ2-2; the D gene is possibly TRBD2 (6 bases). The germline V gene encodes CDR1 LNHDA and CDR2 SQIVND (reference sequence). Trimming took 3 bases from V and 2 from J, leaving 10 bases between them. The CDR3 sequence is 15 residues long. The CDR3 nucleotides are TGTGCCAGTAGTATTACCGGGAGTAACACCGGGGAGCTGTTTTTT. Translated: CASSITGSNTGELFF.